This is a list of T cell receptor beta chains from one sample in a study of neurological immune-mediated disorders. TCRdb called the 5' RACE reads again in MiXCR, with one record for every CDR3 protein. The sample holds fewer than 90,000 distinct CDR3 sequences, around a tenth seen once. The sample comprised PBMCs. The source of these receptors is a man aged 35 to 55 in good health. Both conserved end residues are part of each CDR3. Fields, in order: clone size, J gene, V gene, D gene, CDR3 DNA, CDR3 protein. The D gene is left open where the match is weak. A clone size is listed for some rows: how often the clone was seen (once, few, many), or a class if it is expanded.

size: few
J: TRBJ2-3
V: TRBV9
D: NA
DNA: TGTGCCAGCAGCGACGGACAGTCCAGCACAGATACGCAGTATTTT
CDR3: CASSDGQSSTDTQYF

size: many
J: TRBJ2-3
V: TRBV5-6
D: NA
DNA: TGTGCCAGCACCTTAATGGATACGCAGTATTTT
CDR3: CASTLMDTQYF

size: NA
J: TRBJ2-7
V: TRBV7-2
D: TRBD2
DNA: TGTGCCAGCAGCCCCTCAGCGGGGGGATACGAGCAGTACTTC
CDR3: CASSPSAGGYEQYF

size: few
J: TRBJ2-1
V: TRBV6-2/TRBV6-3
D: TRBD1
DNA: TGTGCCAGCAGTTACCTGGGGCACCTAGGGGGCAACGACAATGAGCAGTTCTTC
CDR3: CASSYLGHLGGNDNEQFF

size: many
J: TRBJ2-5
V: TRBV7-9
D: NA
DNA: TGTGCCAGCAGCCCTTACTGGGAAGAGACCCAGTACTTC
CDR3: CASSPYWEETQYF

size: many
J: TRBJ2-2
V: TRBV20-1
D: NA
DNA: TGCAGTGGTTCAGGGGGGGCTAAGGGGGAGCTGTTTTTT
CDR3: CSGSGGAKGELFF

size: NA
J: TRBJ2-1
V: TRBV18
D: NA
DNA: TGTGCCAGCTCACAGATTTGGGGGGCATACCTCTACAATGAGCAGTTCTTC
CDR3: CASSQIWGAYLYNEQFF

size: NA
J: TRBJ2-5
V: TRBV6-2/TRBV6-3
D: TRBD1
DNA: TGTGCCAGCAGGACCGACAGGGAAGTTGCAGAGACCCAGTACTTC
CDR3: CASRTDREVAETQYF

size: NA
J: TRBJ1-4
V: TRBV5-4
D: TRBD1
DNA: TGTGCCAGCAGCTTGTCAGGGGGAGCAACTAATGAAAAACTGTTTTTT
CDR3: CASSLSGGATNEKLFF

size: many
J: TRBJ1-1
V: TRBV20-1
D: TRBD1
DNA: TGCAGTGCTAGAGCGACCGGGACAGGGACGGACACTGAAGCTTTCTTT
CDR3: CSARATGTGTDTEAFF

size: many
J: TRBJ2-3
V: TRBV10-3
D: TRBD1
DNA: TGTGCCACCGCGGACAGGCAGCCGAGAACGAGCACAGATACGCAGTATTTT
CDR3: CATADRQPRTSTDTQYF

size: many
J: TRBJ2-1
V: TRBV5-1
D: TRBD1
DNA: TGCGCCAGCAGCTCGCCGAGACGGGAACAGGGGAATATTAGGTACAATGAGCAGTTCTTC
CDR3: CASSSPRREQGNIRYNEQFF

size: many
J: TRBJ2-1
V: TRBV7-9
D: NA
DNA: TGTGCCAGCAGCTTAGAAGGGCAAACTCTATCCACCAATGAGCAGTTCTTC
CDR3: CASSLEGQTLSTNEQFF

size: many
J: TRBJ2-2
V: TRBV20-1
D: NA
DNA: TGCAGTGCTAGGGGCGGGTTCACCGGGGAGCTGTTTTTT
CDR3: CSARGGFTGELFF

size: many
J: TRBJ2-7
V: TRBV7-6
D: TRBD2
DNA: TGTGCCAGCAGCCCCGAATGGGGACTAGCGGGAGGGCCTAGGTACGAGCAGTACTTC
CDR3: CASSPEWGLAGGPRYEQYF

size: few
J: TRBJ1-1
V: TRBV20-1
D: TRBD1
DNA: TGCAGTGCTAGGGCCCCAGGGGGCGTCACTGAAGCTTTCTTT
CDR3: CSARAPGGVTEAFF

size: many
J: TRBJ2-7
V: TRBV11-2
D: TRBD2
DNA: TGTGCCAGCAGCAAGGTTACTAGCGGGGTCTACGAGCAGTACTTC
CDR3: CASSKVTSGVYEQYF

size: NA
J: TRBJ2-7
V: TRBV2
D: NA
DNA: TGTGCCAGCAGCTGGGGCCCCGGACAGTGGAACTACGAGCAGTACTTC
CDR3: CASSWGPGQWNYEQYF

size: many
J: TRBJ2-2
V: TRBV2
D: TRBD2
DNA: TGTGCCATCCCAAGGGTCCCCCCCCGTAGCGGGAGGGCGAACACCGGGGAGCTGTTTTTT
CDR3: CAIPRVPPRSGRANTGELFF

size: many
J: TRBJ1-3
V: TRBV6-6
D: NA
DNA: TGTGCCATCCAACCCTGGCGGGCACCTGGAAACACCATATATTTT
CDR3: CAIQPWRAPGNTIYF

size: many
J: TRBJ2-7
V: TRBV7-9
D: NA
DNA: TGTGCCAGCAGCTGGGCCGGAGACCCCTACGAGCAGTACTTC
CDR3: CASSWAGDPYEQYF

size: many
J: TRBJ2-7
V: TRBV7-2
D: NA
DNA: TGTGCCAGCAGCTACAGGGAAGGAGACTACGAGCAGTACTTC
CDR3: CASSYREGDYEQYF

size: many
J: TRBJ2-1
V: TRBV27
D: TRBD2
DNA: TGTGCCAGCAGTTCAGAGACTAGCCTCCGGAATGAGCAGTTCTTC
CDR3: CASSSETSLRNEQFF

size: few
J: TRBJ2-1
V: TRBV12-3/TRBV12-4
D: NA
DNA: TGTGCCAGCAGTTTAGGAGGGGGGCTGTGGAATGAGCAGTTCTTC
CDR3: CASSLGGGLWNEQFF

size: once
J: TRBJ2-4
V: TRBV6-1
D: TRBD2
DNA: TGTGCCAGCAGTGAATCCACTAGCGGGGGTTTTCTAGCCAAAAACATTCAGTACTTC
CDR3: CASSESTSGGFLAKNIQYF

size: many
J: TRBJ1-1
V: TRBV5-1
D: NA
DNA: TGCGCCAGCAGCACCAGGGTGTGGGAAGCTGAAGCTTTCTTT
CDR3: CASSTRVWEAEAFF

size: NA
J: TRBJ2-1
V: TRBV7-2
D: NA
DNA: TGTGCCAGCAGCACGGGACTCTCCGGGTACAATGAGCAGTTCTTC
CDR3: CASSTGLSGYNEQFF

size: NA
J: TRBJ2-5
V: TRBV15
D: TRBD1
DNA: TGTGCCACCAGCAGAGATCGCAGGGACAGGGGTGGGCGAGAGACCCAGTACTTC
CDR3: CATSRDRRDRGGRETQYF

size: many
J: TRBJ2-2
V: TRBV27
D: NA
DNA: TGTGCCAGCAGTACACAGGCAATTCCCGGGGAGCTGTTTTTT
CDR3: CASSTQAIPGELFF